This entry concerns a single T cell receptor beta chain. The source of the sample is a study of a mutant IDH1 vaccine in newly diagnosed glioma. The V gene lost 7 bases and the J gene lost 7 bases, with 16 bases spanning the gap. This CDR3 contains 12 residues. Germline CDR1 is SQVTM and CDR2 is ANQGSEA. TCRdb keeps only in-frame clones here, not all; method: immunoSEQ multiplex PCR. The sample has 99,000 or so clones; roughly 90% are singletons. The sample's time point: baseline, week 1 (first vaccination visit). Treatment meaning: pre-vaccination baseline after standard-of-care therapy. Sequencing was performed on PBMCs, taken from a glioma patient treated with radiotherapy, temozolomide or both. The origin of this receptor is a woman between 45 and 60 years old with glioma. The chain recombines TRBV29-1 with TRBJ1-1; the D is unclear. CDR3 DNA: TGCAGCGGCGCCATCAGTAGATTTGAAGCTTTCTTT. Translation: CSGAISRFEAFF.